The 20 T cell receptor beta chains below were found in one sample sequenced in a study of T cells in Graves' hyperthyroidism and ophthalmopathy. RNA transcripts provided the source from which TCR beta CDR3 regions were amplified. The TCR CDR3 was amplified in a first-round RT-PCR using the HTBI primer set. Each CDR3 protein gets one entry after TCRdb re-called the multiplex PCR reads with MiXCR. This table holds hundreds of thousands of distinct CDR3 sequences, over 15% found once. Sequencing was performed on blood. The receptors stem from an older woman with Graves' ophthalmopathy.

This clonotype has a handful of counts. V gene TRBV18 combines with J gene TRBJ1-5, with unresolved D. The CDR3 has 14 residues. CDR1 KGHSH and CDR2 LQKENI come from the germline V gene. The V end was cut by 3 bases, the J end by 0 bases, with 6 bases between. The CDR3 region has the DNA TGTGCCAGCTCACCGGTGGATAGCAATCAGCCCCAGCATTTT. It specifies CASSPVDSNQPQHF.

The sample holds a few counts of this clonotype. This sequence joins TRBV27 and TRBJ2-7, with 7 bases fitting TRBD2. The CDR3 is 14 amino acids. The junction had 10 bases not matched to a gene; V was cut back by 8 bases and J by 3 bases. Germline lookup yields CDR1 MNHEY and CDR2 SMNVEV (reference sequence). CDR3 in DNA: TGTGCCAGCGGTCAGGACCCGGGGGGCTACGAGCAGTACTTC. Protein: CASGQDPGGYEQYF.

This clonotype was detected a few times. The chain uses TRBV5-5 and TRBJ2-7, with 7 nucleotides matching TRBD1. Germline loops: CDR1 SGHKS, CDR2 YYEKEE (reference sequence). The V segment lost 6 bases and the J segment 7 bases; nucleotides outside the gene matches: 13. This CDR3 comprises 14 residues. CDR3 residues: CASIPDRTRVEQYF. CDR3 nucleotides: TGTGCCAGCATCCCGGACAGGACGCGAGTGGAGCAGTACTTC.

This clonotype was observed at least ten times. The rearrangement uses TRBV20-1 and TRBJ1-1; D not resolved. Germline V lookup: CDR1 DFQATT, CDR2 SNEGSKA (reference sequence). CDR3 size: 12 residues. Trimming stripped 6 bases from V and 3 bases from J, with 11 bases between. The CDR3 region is CSAAGPDTEAFF. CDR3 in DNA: TGCAGTGCCGCCGGCCCCGACACTGAAGCTTTCTTT.

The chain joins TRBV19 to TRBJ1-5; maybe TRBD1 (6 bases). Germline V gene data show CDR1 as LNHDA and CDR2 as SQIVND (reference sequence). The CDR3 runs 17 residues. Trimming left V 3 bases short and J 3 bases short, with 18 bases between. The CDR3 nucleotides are TGTGCCAGTAGTATCCCGACAGGTCGCCCAACCAATCAGCCCCAGCATTTT. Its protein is CASSIPTGRPTNQPQHF.

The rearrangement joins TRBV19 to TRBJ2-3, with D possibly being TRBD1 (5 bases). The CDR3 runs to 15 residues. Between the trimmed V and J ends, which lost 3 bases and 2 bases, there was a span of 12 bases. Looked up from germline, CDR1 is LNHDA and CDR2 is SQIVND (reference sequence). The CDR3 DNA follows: TGTGCCAGTAGTATTGGAGACAGATACACAGATACGCAGTATTTT. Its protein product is CASSIGDRYTDTQYF.

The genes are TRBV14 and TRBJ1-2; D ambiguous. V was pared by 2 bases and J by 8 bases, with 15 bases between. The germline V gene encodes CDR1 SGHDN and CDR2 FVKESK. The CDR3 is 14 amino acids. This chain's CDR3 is CASSQRNLGAGYTF. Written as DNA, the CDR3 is TGTGCCAGCAGCCAACGTAACCTAGGTGCCGGCTACACCTTC.

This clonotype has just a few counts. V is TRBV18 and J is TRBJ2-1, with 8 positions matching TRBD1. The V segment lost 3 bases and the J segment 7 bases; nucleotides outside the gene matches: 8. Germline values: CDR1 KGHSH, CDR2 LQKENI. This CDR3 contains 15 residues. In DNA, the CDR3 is TGTGCCAGCTCACCCGACAGGGGAAGGAGGAATGAGCAGTTCTTC. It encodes CASSPDRGRRNEQFF.

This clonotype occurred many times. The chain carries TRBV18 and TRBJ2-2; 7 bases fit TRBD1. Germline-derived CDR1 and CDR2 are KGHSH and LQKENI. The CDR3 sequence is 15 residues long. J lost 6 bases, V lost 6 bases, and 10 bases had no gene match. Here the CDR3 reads CASSRQGIVSGELFF. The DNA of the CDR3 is TGTGCCAGCTCTCGACAGGGTATAGTCTCCGGGGAGCTGTTTTTT.

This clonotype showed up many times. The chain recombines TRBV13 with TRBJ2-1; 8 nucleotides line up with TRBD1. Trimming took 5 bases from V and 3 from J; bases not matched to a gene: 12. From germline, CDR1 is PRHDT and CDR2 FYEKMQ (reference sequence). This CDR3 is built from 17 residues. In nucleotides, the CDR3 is TGTGCCAGCAGCACCGTAAGACAGGGGAGAGTCTACAATGAGCAGTTCTTC. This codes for CASSTVRQGRVYNEQFF.

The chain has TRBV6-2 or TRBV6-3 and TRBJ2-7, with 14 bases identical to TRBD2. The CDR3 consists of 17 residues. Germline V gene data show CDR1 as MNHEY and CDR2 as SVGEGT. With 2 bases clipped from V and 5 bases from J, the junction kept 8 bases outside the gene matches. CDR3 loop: CASSYGGLAGVIHEQYF. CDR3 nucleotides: TGTGCCAGCAGTTACGGGGGACTAGCGGGAGTTATCCACGAGCAGTACTTC.

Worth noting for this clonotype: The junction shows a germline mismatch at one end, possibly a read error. The CDR3 DNA follows: TGTGCCAGCAACTTGGGGGTTTGGACGGGGAACTACGAGCAGTACTTC. This gives the protein CASNLGVWTGNYEQYF. The chain recombines TRBV5-8 with TRBJ2-7, with D possibly being TRBD1 or TRBD2 (5 bases each). The CDR3 sequence is 16 residues long. CDR1 and CDR2 (germline): SGHTS, YDEGEE.

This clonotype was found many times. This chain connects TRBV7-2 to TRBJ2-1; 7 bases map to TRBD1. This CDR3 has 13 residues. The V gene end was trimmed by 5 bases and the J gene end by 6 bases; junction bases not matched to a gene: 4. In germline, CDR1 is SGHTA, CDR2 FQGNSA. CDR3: CASSRQGPNEQFF. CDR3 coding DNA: TGTGCCAGCAGCCGACAGGGACCCAATGAGCAGTTCTTC.

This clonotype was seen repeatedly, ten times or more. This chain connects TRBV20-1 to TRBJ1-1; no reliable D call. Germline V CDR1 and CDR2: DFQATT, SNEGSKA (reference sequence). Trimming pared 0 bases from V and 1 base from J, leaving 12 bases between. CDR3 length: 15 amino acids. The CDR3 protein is CSAREPPDRNTEAFF. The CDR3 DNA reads TGCAGTGCTAGAGAGCCCCCGGACCGGAACACTGAAGCTTTCTTT.

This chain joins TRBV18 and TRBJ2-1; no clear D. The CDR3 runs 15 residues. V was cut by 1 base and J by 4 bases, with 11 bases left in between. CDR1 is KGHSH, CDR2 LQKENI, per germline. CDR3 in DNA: TGTGCCAGCTCACCACTGGCGTCGGAGTACAATGAGCAGTTCTTC. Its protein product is CASSPLASEYNEQFF.

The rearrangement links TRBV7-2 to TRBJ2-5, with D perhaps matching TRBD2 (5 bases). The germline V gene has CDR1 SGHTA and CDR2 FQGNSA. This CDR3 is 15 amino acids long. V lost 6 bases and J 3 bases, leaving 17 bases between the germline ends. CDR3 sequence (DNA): TGTGCCAGCAGTACTGCCCCAGAGGGAAAAGAGACCCAGTACTTC. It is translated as CASSTAPEGKETQYF.

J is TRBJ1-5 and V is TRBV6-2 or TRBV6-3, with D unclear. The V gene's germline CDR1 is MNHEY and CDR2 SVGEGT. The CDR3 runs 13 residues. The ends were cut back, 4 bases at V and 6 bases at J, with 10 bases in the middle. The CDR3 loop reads CASSSLVTQPQHF. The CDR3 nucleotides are TGTGCCAGCAGTTCACTTGTGACTCAGCCCCAGCATTTT.

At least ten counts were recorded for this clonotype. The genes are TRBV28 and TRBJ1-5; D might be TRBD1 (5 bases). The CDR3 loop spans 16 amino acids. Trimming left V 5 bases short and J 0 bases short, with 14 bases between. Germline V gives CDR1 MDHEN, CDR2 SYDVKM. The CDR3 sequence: CASSPLGGASNQPQHF. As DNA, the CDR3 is TGTGCCAGCAGTCCCCTGGGGGGAGCTAGCAATCAGCCCCAGCATTTT.

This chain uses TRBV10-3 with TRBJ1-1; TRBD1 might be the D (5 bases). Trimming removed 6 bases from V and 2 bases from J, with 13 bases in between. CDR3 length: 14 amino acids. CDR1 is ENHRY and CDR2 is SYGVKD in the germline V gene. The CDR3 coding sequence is TGTGCCATCAGAAGAAGTGGGGGTAACACTGAAGCTTTCTTT. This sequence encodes CAIRRSGGNTEAFF.

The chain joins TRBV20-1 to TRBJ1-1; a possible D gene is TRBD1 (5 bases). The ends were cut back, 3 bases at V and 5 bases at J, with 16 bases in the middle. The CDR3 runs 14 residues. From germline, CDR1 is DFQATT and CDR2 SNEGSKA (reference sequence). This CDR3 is CSARRGGIFTEAFF. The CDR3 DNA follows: TGCAGTGCTAGGAGGGGTGGTATATTTACTGAAGCTTTCTTT.